The next 12 T cell receptor beta chains were all read from a single sample in a study of blood T cell repertoires in COVID-19. The data were produced by immunoSEQ multiplex PCR, yet TCRdb's version contains in-frame clones alone and is incomplete. In the table there are 200,000 to 300,000 clones, about 87% of which are singletons. The specimen sequenced was peripheral blood. The receptors derive from a woman aged 55-70 years with COVID-19, enrolled during active disease.

This chain joins TRBV7-2 and TRBJ2-2; TRBD1 agrees at 7 bases. The J segment lost 7 bases and the V segment lost 3 bases, leaving 5 bases of the junction unmatched. The germline gives CDR1 SGHTA, CDR2 FQGNSA. This CDR3 has 14 residues. The CDR3 DNA is TGTGCCAGCAGCTTGACAGGGTCGGGCGGGGAGCTGTTTTTT. Translation: CASSLTGSGGELFF.

DNA of the CDR3: TGCGCCAGCAGCCAAGATCCGGGGACAGGGGGTCGATCTATCTATGGCTACACCTTC. Encoded protein: CASSQDPGTGGRSIYGYTF. The chain has TRBV4-1 and TRBJ1-2, with 11 positions matching TRBD1. From germline, CDR1 is MGHRA and CDR2 YSYEKL. Losses at the gene ends were 0 bases for V and 4 bases for J; bases not matched to a gene: 13. The CDR3 spans 19 residues.

This chain joins TRBV4-1 and TRBJ2-1; 10 bases match TRBD2. Germline V lookup: CDR1 MGHRA, CDR2 YSYEKL. J was trimmed by 9 bases and V by 0 bases; bases with no gene match: 8. This CDR3 spans 16 amino acids. The DNA of the CDR3 is TGCGCCAGCAGCCAAGACAGCCTAGCGGGAGTTGTTGAGCAGTTCTTC. Encoded protein: CASSQDSLAGVVEQFF.

The V and J genes are TRBV5-1 and TRBJ1-2; D is unclear. The CDR3 extends over 14 amino acids. Germline CDR1 and CDR2: SGHRS and YFSETQ. Trimming stripped 6 bases from V and 4 bases from J, with 16 bases between. The CDR3 DNA follows: TGCGCCAGCACCCACCCGGGTTTAGGCTATGGCTACACCTTC. Protein: CASTHPGLGYGYTF.

This clone was detected once. The J gene is TRBJ1-1, the V gene TRBV18; the D gene is possibly TRBD1 (5 bases). Per the germline V gene, CDR1 is KGHSH and CDR2 is LQKENI. The CDR3 is 15 residues long. Trimming pared 6 bases from V and 4 bases from J, leaving 18 bases between. The CDR3: CASSGRRGVSTEAFF. CDR3 coding DNA: TGTGCCAGCTCGGGACGGCGGGGGGTAAGCACTGAAGCTTTCTTT.

The rearrangement joins TRBV11-2 to TRBJ1-4; possibly TRBD1 for D (5 bases). V shed 6 bases and J shed 0 bases, with 8 bases lying between them. Germline V gene sequence: CDR1 SGHAT, CDR2 FQNNGV. This CDR3 comprises 14 residues. The CDR3 sequence is CASRIGATNEKLFF. In nucleotides, the CDR3 is TGTGCCAGCAGAATAGGGGCAACTAATGAAAAACTGTTTTTT.

The chain carries TRBV1 and TRBJ2-7; the D call in the table, TRBD1, was not verified against the DNA. TRBV1 is noted as a pseudogene. CDR3 length: 14 amino acids. DNA for the CDR3: TGCACCAGCAGCCCCCGACAGGGGGCCTACGAGCAGTACTTC. Translated: CTSSPRQGAYEQYF.

The chain has TRBV6-5 and TRBJ2-5; tentatively, D is TRBD2 (6 bases). Germline CDR1 is MNHEY and CDR2 is SVGAGI. Trimming took 6 bases from V and 5 from J, leaving 16 bases between them. This CDR3 spans 14 amino acids. The CDR3, as DNA: TGTGCCAGCAGGCCACTCGGGGGTCAGGAGACCCAGTACTTC. Encoded protein: CASRPLGGQETQYF.

The chain carries TRBV2 and TRBJ1-5; D is possibly TRBD1 (5 bases). Trimming took 0 bases from V and 0 from J, leaving 12 bases between them. The CDR3 totals 17 residues. From germline, CDR1 is SNHLY and CDR2 FYNNEI. The CDR3 is CASSEAGAGYSNQPQHF. DNA of the CDR3: TGTGCCAGCAGTGAAGCAGGGGCAGGGTATAGCAATCAGCCCCAGCATTTT.

The rearrangement joins TRBV7-9 to TRBJ1-1; D is unclear. Deletions cut 3 bases from V and 0 bases from J, with 5 bases between. In germline, CDR1 is SEHNR, CDR2 FQNEAQ (reference sequence). The CDR3 is made up of 13 amino acids. The CDR3 DNA reads as TGTGCCAGCAGCTTTCAGATGAACACTGAAGCTTTCTTT. It is translated as CASSFQMNTEAFF.

The V and J genes are TRBV19 and TRBJ1-1; D is ambiguous. The germline V and J ends were trimmed by 6 bases and 4 bases, with 15 bases remaining between them. CDR1 and CDR2 from the germline V gene are LNHDA and SQIVND (reference sequence). CDR3 size: 14 residues. Written as DNA, the CDR3 is TGTGCCAGTAGCCGGGGTCCAAGAAGCACTGAAGCTTTCTTT. Encoded protein: CASSRGPRSTEAFF.

V and J are TRBV2 and TRBJ2-3; 16 bases are shared with TRBD2. CDR3 length equals 15 residues. J was trimmed by 9 bases and V by 6 bases; bases with no gene match: 6. The germline V gene encodes CDR1 SNHLY and CDR2 FYNNEI. CDR3 protein: CASRAGTSGGGTQYF. CDR3 nucleotides: TGTGCCAGCAGGGCCGGGACTAGCGGGGGGGGAACGCAGTATTTT.